The rows below give T cell receptor beta chains drawn from one sample of a study of T cell responses to AZD1222 COVID-19 vaccine. The assay was immunoSEQ multiplex PCR, and TCRdb's table has in-frame clones only and misses some. The top ten hold under 6.5% of the sample, which has around 62,000 clones, over 85% seen once. The specimen was peripheral blood, collected on day 0 of AZD1222 vaccination. Receptors originate from an adult in good health. The CDR3 runs from the conserved cysteine through the conserved F or W. Fields, in order: V gene, clone size, J gene, D gene, CDR3 DNA, CDR3 protein. The D gene is left open where the match is weak. Clone sizes are given selectively: once, few, many, or a class where the clone is expanded.

v_gene: TRBV6-6
abundance: NA
j_gene: TRBJ1-5
d_gene: NA
CDR3nt: TGTGCCAGCAGTTCAGGGTTGGGTCTTCAGCCCCAGCATTTT
CDR3aa: CASSSGLGLQPQHF

v_gene: TRBV6-5
abundance: NA
j_gene: TRBJ1-3
d_gene: NA
CDR3nt: TGTGCCAGCAGTATGACAGGCAACTCTGGAAACACCATATATTTT
CDR3aa: CASSMTGNSGNTIYF

v_gene: TRBV5-4
abundance: NA
j_gene: TRBJ2-7
d_gene: TRBD1
CDR3nt: TGTGCCAGCAGCCCGGGGGGACAGGGGGCATACGAGCAGTACTTC
CDR3aa: CASSPGGQGAYEQYF

v_gene: TRBV7-3
abundance: NA
j_gene: TRBJ2-2
d_gene: TRBD1
CDR3nt: TGTGCCAGCAGCTTTAGACAGGGAAACACCGGGGAGCTGTTTTTT
CDR3aa: CASSFRQGNTGELFF

v_gene: TRBV2
abundance: NA
j_gene: TRBJ1-2
d_gene: NA
CDR3nt: TGTGCCAGCAGGGGACCTAACTATGGCTACACCTTC
CDR3aa: CASRGPNYGYTF

v_gene: TRBV18
abundance: NA
j_gene: TRBJ2-1
d_gene: TRBD2
CDR3nt: TGTGCCAGCAGCACCGGAACGGGGGGGGATGGTGAGCAGTTCTTC
CDR3aa: CASSTGTGGDGEQFF

v_gene: TRBV19
abundance: NA
j_gene: TRBJ1-5
d_gene: NA
CDR3nt: TGTGCCAGTAGTAGGGGGAGAAGGGGTGACAATCAGCCCCAGCATTTT
CDR3aa: CASSRGRRGDNQPQHF

v_gene: TRBV10-1
abundance: NA
j_gene: TRBJ1-4
d_gene: NA
CDR3nt: TGCGCCAGCAGACATACAACTAATGAAAAACTGTTTTTT
CDR3aa: CASRHTTNEKLFF

v_gene: TRBV2
abundance: NA
j_gene: TRBJ2-5
d_gene: NA
CDR3nt: TGTGCCAGCAGTGGCACTAGTGTGGAGACCCAGTACTTC
CDR3aa: CASSGTSVETQYF

v_gene: TRBV5-1
abundance: NA
j_gene: TRBJ1-4
d_gene: NA
CDR3nt: TGCGCCAGCAGCTTGGCCGCAGGGTCAACTAATGAAAAACTGTTTTTT
CDR3aa: CASSLAAGSTNEKLFF

v_gene: TRBV5-4
abundance: NA
j_gene: TRBJ1-1
d_gene: NA
CDR3nt: TGTGCCAGCAGCTCGGGACTTAGGAACACTGAAGCTTTCTTT
CDR3aa: CASSSGLRNTEAFF

v_gene: TRBV18
abundance: few
j_gene: TRBJ2-2
d_gene: NA
CDR3nt: TGTGCCAGCTCACCCTCGAGCTACGGGGAGCTGTTTTTT
CDR3aa: CASSPSSYGELFF

v_gene: TRBV13
abundance: NA
j_gene: TRBJ1-2
d_gene: TRBD1
CDR3nt: TGTGCCAGCAGCTCCGGGACAGTCAACTATGGCTACACCTTC
CDR3aa: CASSSGTVNYGYTF

v_gene: TRBV3-1/TRBV3-2
abundance: NA
j_gene: TRBJ1-2
d_gene: TRBD1
CDR3nt: TGTGCCAGCAGCCGTAGACCGGGACAGGGGGTTTTTAACTATGGCTACACCTTC
CDR3aa: CASSRRPGQGVFNYGYTF

v_gene: TRBV27
abundance: once
j_gene: TRBJ1-6
d_gene: NA
CDR3nt: TGTGCCAGCAGTTTTGGGGGGCTGGCTAATTCACCCCTCCACTTT
CDR3aa: CASSFGGLANSPLHF

v_gene: TRBV5-5
abundance: NA
j_gene: TRBJ1-1
d_gene: NA
CDR3nt: TGTGCCAGCAGCTTGACAGCCGGTGTCACTGAAGCTTTCTTT
CDR3aa: CASSLTAGVTEAFF

v_gene: TRBV2
abundance: NA
j_gene: TRBJ1-5
d_gene: NA
CDR3nt: TGTGCCAGCAGTGTTGGGACAAATAGCAATCAGCCCCAGCATTTT
CDR3aa: CASSVGTNSNQPQHF

v_gene: TRBV18
abundance: NA
j_gene: TRBJ1-1
d_gene: NA
CDR3nt: TGTGCCAGCTCACCACCCTTGGGAGGGAACACTGAAGCTTTCTTT
CDR3aa: CASSPPLGGNTEAFF

v_gene: TRBV6-2/TRBV6-3
abundance: NA
j_gene: TRBJ2-6
d_gene: TRBD2
CDR3nt: TGTGCCAGCAGTACCTCTAGCGGGGGGGCCCTAGGCTCTGGGGCCAACGTCCTGACTTTC
CDR3aa: CASSTSSGGALGSGANVLTF

v_gene: TRBV5-1
abundance: NA
j_gene: TRBJ2-1
d_gene: NA
CDR3nt: TGCGCCAGCAGCCTGGACATAAGCTCCTACAATGAGCAGTTCTTC
CDR3aa: CASSLDISSYNEQFF

v_gene: TRBV29-1
abundance: NA
j_gene: TRBJ2-2
d_gene: NA
CDR3nt: TGCAGCGTTGAAGATATCGGCCAGGCGAACACCGGGGAGCTGTTTTTT
CDR3aa: CSVEDIGQANTGELFF

v_gene: TRBV11-2
abundance: few
j_gene: TRBJ2-3
d_gene: NA
CDR3nt: TGTGCCAGCAGCTTAAAACTCGCTAGCACAGATACGCAGTATTTT
CDR3aa: CASSLKLASTDTQYF

v_gene: TRBV30
abundance: NA
j_gene: TRBJ2-7
d_gene: TRBD1
CDR3nt: TGTGCCTGGGGGACAGGGGGGTACGAGCAGTACTTC
CDR3aa: CAWGTGGYEQYF

v_gene: TRBV4-1
abundance: NA
j_gene: TRBJ1-1
d_gene: NA
CDR3nt: TGCGCCAGCAGCCAAGTCCCAGGGGCACCTGAAGCTTTCTTT
CDR3aa: CASSQVPGAPEAFF

v_gene: TRBV10-3
abundance: once
j_gene: TRBJ1-1
d_gene: TRBD1
CDR3nt: TGTGCCATCAGACCGACAGGGGCGGTGAACACTGAAGCTTTCTTT
CDR3aa: CAIRPTGAVNTEAFF

v_gene: TRBV6-4
abundance: NA
j_gene: TRBJ1-2
d_gene: TRBD1
CDR3nt: TGTGCCAGCAGCCCTGACAGGGGAGCCAACTATGGCTACACCTTC
CDR3aa: CASSPDRGANYGYTF

v_gene: TRBV19
abundance: NA
j_gene: TRBJ1-1
d_gene: NA
CDR3nt: TGTGCCAGTAGTATTGATCGCATGAACACTGAAGCTTTCTTT
CDR3aa: CASSIDRMNTEAFF

v_gene: TRBV5-1
abundance: NA
j_gene: TRBJ1-1
d_gene: TRBD1
CDR3nt: TGCGCCAGCAGCCCCGGACAGGGGGCCGCTGAAGCTTTCTTT
CDR3aa: CASSPGQGAAEAFF

v_gene: TRBV6-5
abundance: NA
j_gene: TRBJ1-4
d_gene: TRBD1
CDR3nt: TGTGCCAGCAGTAACCCGGGACAGGGGCCCCAGGAACTGTTTTTT
CDR3aa: CASSNPGQGPQELFF

v_gene: TRBV7-9
abundance: NA
j_gene: TRBJ2-3
d_gene: NA
CDR3nt: TGTGCCAGCAGCCCAGGACCCCGAAACACAGATACGCAGTATTTT
CDR3aa: CASSPGPRNTDTQYF

v_gene: TRBV6-5
abundance: NA
j_gene: TRBJ1-4
d_gene: NA
CDR3nt: TGTGCCAGCAGCGCTGACCGGGCGGGGGGAAAACTGTTTTTT
CDR3aa: CASSADRAGGKLFF

v_gene: TRBV10-2
abundance: NA
j_gene: TRBJ2-1
d_gene: NA
CDR3nt: TGCGCCAGCAGTGCGAACCAAGGGAGGAATGAGCAGTTCTTC
CDR3aa: CASSANQGRNEQFF

v_gene: TRBV2
abundance: NA
j_gene: TRBJ1-1
d_gene: NA
CDR3nt: TGTGCCAGCAGTGGGGGAACACGGAACACTGAAGCTTTCTTT
CDR3aa: CASSGGTRNTEAFF

v_gene: TRBV5-5
abundance: NA
j_gene: TRBJ1-1
d_gene: NA
CDR3nt: TGTGCCAGCAGCCCCTTCCAGTCCCAGTACACTGAAGCTTTCTTT
CDR3aa: CASSPFQSQYTEAFF

v_gene: TRBV19
abundance: NA
j_gene: TRBJ2-1
d_gene: NA
CDR3nt: TGTGCCAGTAGTATCCCTTCGGCAGGGTACAATGAGCAGTTCTTC
CDR3aa: CASSIPSAGYNEQFF

v_gene: TRBV27
abundance: NA
j_gene: TRBJ1-1
d_gene: NA
CDR3nt: TGTGCCAGCAGTTTAAAACTGAACACTGAAGCTTTCTTT
CDR3aa: CASSLKLNTEAFF

v_gene: TRBV5-6
abundance: NA
j_gene: TRBJ1-2
d_gene: NA
CDR3nt: TGTGCCAGCAGCTTGGTCAGGCTGGGGTTTGGCTACACCTTC
CDR3aa: CASSLVRLGFGYTF

v_gene: TRBV4-2
abundance: once
j_gene: TRBJ1-1
d_gene: NA
CDR3nt: TGTGCCAGCAGCCATCCAACCAGGACAGTGAACACTGAAGCTTTCTTT
CDR3aa: CASSHPTRTVNTEAFF

v_gene: TRBV18
abundance: once
j_gene: TRBJ2-3
d_gene: TRBD2
CDR3nt: TGTGCCAGCTCATCGACTAGCGGGCCTAGCACAGATACGCAGTATTTT
CDR3aa: CASSSTSGPSTDTQYF

v_gene: TRBV5-1
abundance: NA
j_gene: TRBJ1-2
d_gene: NA
CDR3nt: TGCGCCAGCAGCCGAGGGGGGACCGATGATGGCTACACCTTC
CDR3aa: CASSRGGTDDGYTF

v_gene: TRBV6-5
abundance: few
j_gene: TRBJ1-1
d_gene: NA
CDR3nt: TGTGCCAGCAGATCCAGGGCGGAAGCTTTCTTT
CDR3aa: CASRSRAEAFF

v_gene: TRBV7-9
abundance: NA
j_gene: TRBJ2-5
d_gene: NA
CDR3nt: TGTGCCAGCAGCTTAGCGTTGGAGCGTCAAGAGACCCAGTACTTC
CDR3aa: CASSLALERQETQYF

v_gene: TRBV5-5
abundance: NA
j_gene: TRBJ1-2
d_gene: TRBD1
CDR3nt: TGTGCCAGCAGCCTGGGACAGCATGGAGCTAACTATGGCTACACCTTC
CDR3aa: CASSLGQHGANYGYTF